The 20 T cell receptor beta chains in this list originate from one sample, sequenced in a study. The method was immunoSEQ multiplex PCR; TCRdb's version includes in-frame clones alone and lacks a portion of them. The sample shows approximately 70,000 clones, 85% to 95% of them seen only once. Sample: PBMCs. The receptors stem from a man aged 35-49 years with rheumatoid arthritis.

This chain joins TRBV12-3 or TRBV12-4 and TRBJ1-5; D remains unclear. The CDR3 contains 12 residues. V lost 3 bases and J lost 4, with 4 bases in between. The CDR3 region is CASSFFNQPQHF. The CDR3 coding sequence is TGTGCCAGCAGTTTCTTTAATCAGCCCCAGCATTTT.

V is TRBV7-6 and J is TRBJ1-5; no clear D. Germline V gene sequence: CDR1 SGHVS, CDR2 FNYEAQ. Between the trimmed V and J ends, which lost 5 bases and 0 bases, there was a span of 14 bases. This CDR3 has 16 amino acids. CDR3 in DNA: TGTGCCAGCAGCCCCTGGGGAGGGAATAGCAATCAGCCCCAGCATTTT. It translates to CASSPWGGNSNQPQHF.

V usage is TRBV5-1 and J usage is TRBJ2-2; 8 bases are a match to TRBD1. Germline V gene sequence: CDR1 SGHRS, CDR2 YFSETQ. V was clipped by 3 bases and J by 4 bases; unmatched bases: 8. This CDR3 region has 16 residues. CDR3 nucleotide sequence: TGCGCCAGCAGCTCTCAGGGGGCTGATATCACCGGGGAGCTGTTTTTT. Protein product: CASSSQGADITGELFF.

V usage is TRBV2 and J usage is TRBJ1-1, with 7 bases lining up with TRBD1. V shed 5 bases, J shed 6 bases, and the junction held 3 bases outside the gene matches. CDR1 is SNHLY and CDR2 is FYNNEI in the germline V gene. This CDR3 spans 12 amino acids. This chain's CDR3 is CASSRQGAEAFF. The CDR3 DNA reads TGTGCCAGCAGTAGACAGGGCGCTGAAGCTTTCTTT.

This clone has a single count. The chain is built from TRBV27 and TRBJ2-7; TRBD1 is a possible D gene (5 bases). Looked up from germline, CDR1 is MNHEY and CDR2 is SMNVEV (reference sequence). This CDR3 comprises 14 residues. Trimming took off 6 bases at V and 3 bases at J, with 15 bases between the two ends. CDR3 sequence reads: CASSTHGQGYEQYF. The CDR3 region has the DNA TGTGCCAGCAGCACCCATGGGCAGGGCTACGAGCAGTACTTC.

The chain couples TRBV4-1 to TRBJ2-2, with TRBD2 identical over 13 bases. V was clipped by 4 bases and J by 0 bases; unmatched bases: 2. The CDR3 is 17 residues long. Germline V gene data show CDR1 as MGHRA and CDR2 as YSYEKL. CDR3 DNA sequence: TGCGCCAGCAGCCGGACTAGCGGGAGCGCGAACACCGGGGAGCTGTTTTTT. This sequence encodes CASSRTSGSANTGELFF.

The genes are TRBV6-1 and TRBJ2-1; no clear D gene. In germline, CDR1 is MNHNS, CDR2 SASEGT. The CDR3 consists of 14 residues. The V end was cut by 5 bases, the J end by 3 bases, with 11 bases between. CDR3 DNA sequence: TGTGCCAGCAGTTTAGGGCCTAGCTACAATGAGCAGTTCTTC. Translated, it gives CASSLGPSYNEQFF.

The chain joins TRBV19 to TRBJ2-7, with D perhaps TRBD1 or TRBD2 (5 bases each). With 3 bases removed from V and 0 bases from J, the gap between germline ends came to 6 bases. The CDR3 sequence is 13 residues long. Germline assignment: CDR1 LNHDA and CDR2 SQIVND (reference sequence). CDR3 sequence (DNA): TGTGCCAGTAGTATGGGACGCTCCTACGAGCAGTACTTC. This codes for CASSMGRSYEQYF.

The table lists this clone with a count of one. The V gene is TRBV18, the J gene TRBJ2-5, with 7 positions matching TRBD1. Germline V gives CDR1 KGHSH, CDR2 LQKENI. V trimming: 4 bases; J trimming: 5 bases; junction bases outside the gene matches: 4. The CDR3 sequence is 13 residues long. The DNA for the CDR3 is TGTGCCAGCTCACGACAGGGATTGGAGACCCAGTACTTC. It specifies CASSRQGLETQYF.

The chain has TRBV11-2 and TRBJ2-1; 15 positions agree with TRBD2. The CDR3 has 15 residues. Trimming took 4 bases from V and 9 from J; bases not matched to a gene: 4. CDR1 and CDR2 from the germline V gene are SGHAT and FQNNGV. This chain's CDR3 is CASSSGTSGRIEQFF. The CDR3 nucleotides are TGTGCCAGCAGCTCCGGGACTAGCGGGAGGATTGAGCAGTTCTTC.

The V call is TRBV4-3, the J call TRBJ2-7; D is possibly TRBD1 (6 bases). This CDR3 has 15 residues. V dropped 1 base and J dropped 0 bases, with 10 bases sitting between them. Germline values: CDR1 LGHNA, CDR2 YSLEER. The CDR3 sequence is CASSQGQASSYEQYF. CDR3 DNA: TGCGCCAGCAGCCAAGGACAGGCTAGCTCCTACGAGCAGTACTTC.

The chain uses TRBV5-4 and TRBJ2-7; 10 bases are a match to TRBD1. The CDR3 totals 14 residues. Germline V lookup: CDR1 SGHNT, CDR2 YYREEE (reference sequence). Trimming cost V 4 bases and J 5 bases; bases outside gene matches: 6. The CDR3 DNA sequence: TGTGCCAGCAGCGCCCGGGACAGGGGCAACGAGCAGTACTTC. Its translation: CASSARDRGNEQYF.

The chain combines TRBV2 with TRBJ2-7; D gene uncertain. Looked up from germline, CDR1 is SNHLY and CDR2 is FYNNEI. Trimming removed 0 bases at V and 2 bases at J, with 11 bases between. The CDR3 is 15 residues long. The CDR3 region is CASSEAGRLAYEQYF. CDR3 bases: TGTGCCAGCAGTGAAGCAGGACGTCTAGCCTACGAGCAGTACTTC.

The chain joins TRBV5-1 to TRBJ1-2; unclear D gene. CDR1 is SGHRS and CDR2 is YFSETQ in the germline V gene. The CDR3 covers 14 residues. Between the trimmed V and J ends, which lost 1 base and 4 bases, there was a span of 11 bases. For the CDR3, the DNA is TGCGCCAGCAGCTTGCACGCCGGAACCTATGGCTACACCTTC. The encoded protein is CASSLHAGTYGYTF.

The chain recombines TRBV30 with TRBJ1-2; tentatively, D is TRBD1 (6 bases). The CDR3 runs 13 residues. V lost 4 bases, J lost 5 bases, and 14 bases lay in between. CDR1 GTSNPN and CDR2 SVGIG come from the germline V gene (reference sequence). In DNA form, the CDR3 reads TGTGCCTGGATTGACAGGAGTCGGTATGGCTACACCTTC. Translation gives CAWIDRSRYGYTF.

The V call is TRBV9, the J call TRBJ2-5; no firm D call. CDR1 and CDR2 from the germline V gene are SGDLS and YYNGEE. The CDR3 runs 14 residues. Deletions cut 3 bases from V and 1 base from J, with 10 bases between. The CDR3, as DNA: TGTGCCAGCAGCGGAGGATTGGGCCAAGAGACCCAGTACTTC. This encodes CASSGGLGQETQYF.

This chain joins TRBV5-4 and TRBJ1-4; the D gene is possibly TRBD1 (5 bases). The V end lost 4 bases, the J end lost 3 bases, and 16 bases lay between the germline ends. Per the germline V gene, CDR1 is SGHNT and CDR2 is YYREEE (reference sequence). The CDR3 extends over 16 amino acids. CDR3 sequence: CASSTQRPGPNEKLFF. As DNA, the CDR3 is TGTGCCAGCAGCACACAACGTCCAGGGCCTAATGAAAAACTGTTTTTT.

V gene TRBV2 combines with J gene TRBJ1-5; D is undetermined. This CDR3 has 14 amino acids. Germline CDR1 SNHLY, CDR2 FYNNEI. Deletions cut 6 bases from V and 3 bases from J, with 12 bases between. The CDR3 DNA is TGTGCCAGCAGCCCCTTGGGCTCCAATCAGCCCCAGCATTTT. Its translation: CASSPLGSNQPQHF. The whole variable domain, remainder taken from reference TRBV2 and TRBJ1-5, is EPEVTQTPSHQVTQMGQEVILRCVPISNHLYFYWYRQILGQKVEFLVSFYNNEISEKSEIFDDQFSVERPDGSNFTLKIRSTKLEDSAMYFCASSPLGSNQPQHFGDGTRLSIL.

This chain uses TRBV7-9 with TRBJ2-6; 7 bases line up with TRBD2. Germline V gene lookup returns CDR1 SEHNR and CDR2 FQNEAQ (reference sequence). The CDR3 runs 19 residues. J gave up 3 bases and V 5 bases, and 16 bases lay outside the gene matches. The CDR3 sequence: CASSPLFAGRGGGANVLTF. Written as DNA, the CDR3 is TGTGCCAGCAGCCCCCTTTTCGCGGGGAGGGGTGGTGGGGCCAACGTCCTGACTTTC.

The chain carries TRBV2 and TRBJ1-6; TRBD1 aligns across 8 bases. In germline, CDR1 is SNHLY, CDR2 FYNNEI. There are 14 residues in the CDR3. Losses at the gene ends were 8 bases for V and 10 bases for J; bases not matched to a gene: 10. The CDR3 DNA follows: TGTGCCAGCTCGGGCAGGGGGCCGGACTCACCCCTCCACTTT. Translation: CASSGRGPDSPLHF.